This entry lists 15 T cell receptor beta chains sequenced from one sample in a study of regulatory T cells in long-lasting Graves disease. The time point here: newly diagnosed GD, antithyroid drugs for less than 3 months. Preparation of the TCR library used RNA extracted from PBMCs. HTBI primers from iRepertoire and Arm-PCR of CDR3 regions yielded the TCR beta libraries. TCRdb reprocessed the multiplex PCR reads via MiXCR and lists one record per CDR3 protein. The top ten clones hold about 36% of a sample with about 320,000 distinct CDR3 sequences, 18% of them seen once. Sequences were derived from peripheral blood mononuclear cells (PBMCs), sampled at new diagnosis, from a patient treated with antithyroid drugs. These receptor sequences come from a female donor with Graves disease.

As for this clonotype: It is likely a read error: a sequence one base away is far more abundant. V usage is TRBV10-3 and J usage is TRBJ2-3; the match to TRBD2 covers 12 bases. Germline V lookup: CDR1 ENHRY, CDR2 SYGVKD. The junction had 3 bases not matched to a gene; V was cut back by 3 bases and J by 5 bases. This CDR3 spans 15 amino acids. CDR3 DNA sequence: TGTGCCATCAGTGATGAGGGACTAGCGGGAGATACGCAGTATTTT. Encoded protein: CAISDEGLAGDTQYF.

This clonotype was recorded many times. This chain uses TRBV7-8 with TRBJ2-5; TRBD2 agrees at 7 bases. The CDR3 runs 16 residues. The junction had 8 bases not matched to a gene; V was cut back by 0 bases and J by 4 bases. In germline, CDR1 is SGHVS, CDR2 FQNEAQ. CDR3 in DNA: TGTGCCAGCAGCTTAGCGGGTTGGGCGGGAGCAGAGACCCAGTACTTC. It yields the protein CASSLAGWAGAETQYF.

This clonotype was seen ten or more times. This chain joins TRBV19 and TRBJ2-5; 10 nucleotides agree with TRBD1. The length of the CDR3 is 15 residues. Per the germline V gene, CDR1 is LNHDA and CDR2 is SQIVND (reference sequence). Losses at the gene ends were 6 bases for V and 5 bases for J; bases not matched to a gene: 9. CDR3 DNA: TGTGCCAGTAGCCCGACAGGGGGCGGTTGGGAGACCCAGTACTTC. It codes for CASSPTGGGWETQYF.

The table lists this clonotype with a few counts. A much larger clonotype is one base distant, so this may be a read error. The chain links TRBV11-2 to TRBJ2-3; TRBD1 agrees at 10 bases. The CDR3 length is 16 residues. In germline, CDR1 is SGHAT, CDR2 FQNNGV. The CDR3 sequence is CASSLDGDRGTGTQYF. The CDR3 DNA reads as TGTGCCAGCAGCTTAGACGGGGACAGGGGTACAGGTACGCAGTATTTT.

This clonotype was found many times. The CDR3 DNA follows: TGTGCCAGCAGCCTCCCTTGGGACAGGGTTTTAGATACGCAGTATTTT. Translated, it gives CASSLPWDRVLDTQYF. The chain employs TRBV7-8 and TRBJ2-3, with 9 nucleotides matching TRBD1. V dropped 5 bases and J dropped 5; count of bases not matched to a gene: 11. Per germline, CDR1 SGHVS and CDR2 FQNEAQ. There are 16 residues in the CDR3.

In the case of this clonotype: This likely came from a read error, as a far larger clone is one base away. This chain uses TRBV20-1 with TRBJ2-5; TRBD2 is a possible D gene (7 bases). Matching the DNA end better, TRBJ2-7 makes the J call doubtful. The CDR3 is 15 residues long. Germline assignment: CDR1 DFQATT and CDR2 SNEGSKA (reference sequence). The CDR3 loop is CSARDLGGGIYEQYF. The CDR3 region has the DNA TGCAGTGCTAGAGATCTGGGAGGGGGGATCTACGAGCAGTACTTC.

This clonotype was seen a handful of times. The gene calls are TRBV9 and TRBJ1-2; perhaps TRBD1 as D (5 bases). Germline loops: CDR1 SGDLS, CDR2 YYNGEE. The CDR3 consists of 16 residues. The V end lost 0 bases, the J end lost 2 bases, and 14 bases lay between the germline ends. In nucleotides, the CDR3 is TGTGCCAGCAGCGTAGTGCCCCAGGGCGGCAACTATGGCTACACCTTC. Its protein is CASSVVPQGGNYGYTF.

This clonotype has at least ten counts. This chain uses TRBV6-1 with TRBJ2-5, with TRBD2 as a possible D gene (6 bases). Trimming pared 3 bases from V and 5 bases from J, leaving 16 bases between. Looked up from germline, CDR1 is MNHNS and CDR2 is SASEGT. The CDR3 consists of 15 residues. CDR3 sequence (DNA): TGTGCCAGCAGTGATGCACGGGAGCTGGGGGAGACCCAGTACTTC. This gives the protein CASSDARELGETQYF.

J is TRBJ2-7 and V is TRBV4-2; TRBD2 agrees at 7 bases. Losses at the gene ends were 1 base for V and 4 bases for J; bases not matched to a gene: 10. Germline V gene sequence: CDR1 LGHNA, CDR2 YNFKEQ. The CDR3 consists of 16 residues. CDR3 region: CASSQVSSGDQYEQYF. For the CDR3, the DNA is TGTGCCAGCAGCCAAGTTTCTAGCGGTGATCAGTACGAGCAGTACTTC.

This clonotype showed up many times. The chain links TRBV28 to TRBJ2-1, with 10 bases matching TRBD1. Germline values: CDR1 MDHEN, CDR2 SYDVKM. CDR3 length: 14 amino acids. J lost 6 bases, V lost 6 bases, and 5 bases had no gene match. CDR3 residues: CASSWTGGSNEQFF. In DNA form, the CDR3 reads TGTGCCAGCAGCTGGACAGGGGGGAGCAATGAGCAGTTCTTC.

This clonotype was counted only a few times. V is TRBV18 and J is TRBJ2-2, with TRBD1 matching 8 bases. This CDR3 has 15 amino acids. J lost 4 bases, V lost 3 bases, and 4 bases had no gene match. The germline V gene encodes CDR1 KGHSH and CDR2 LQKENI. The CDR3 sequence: CASSPQGASTGELFF. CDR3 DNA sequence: TGTGCCAGCTCACCCCAGGGGGCGAGCACCGGGGAGCTGTTTTTT.

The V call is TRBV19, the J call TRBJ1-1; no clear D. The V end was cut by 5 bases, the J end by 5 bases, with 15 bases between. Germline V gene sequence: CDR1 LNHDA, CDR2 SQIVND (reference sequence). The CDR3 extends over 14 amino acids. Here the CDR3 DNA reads TGTGCCAGTAGTGTCTATGAGGGTGGGACTGAAGCTTTCTTT. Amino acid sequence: CASSVYEGGTEAFF.

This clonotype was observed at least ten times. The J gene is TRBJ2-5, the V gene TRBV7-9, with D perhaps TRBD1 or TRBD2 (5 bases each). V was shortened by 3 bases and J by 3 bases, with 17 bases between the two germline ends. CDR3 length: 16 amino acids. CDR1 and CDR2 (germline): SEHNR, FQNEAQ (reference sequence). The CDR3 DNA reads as TGTGCCAGCAGCTTCTCGGGGCAGTTAAACGAAGAGACCCAGTACTTC. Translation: CASSFSGQLNEETQYF. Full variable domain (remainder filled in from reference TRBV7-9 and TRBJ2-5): DTGVSQNPRHKITKRGQNVTFRCDPISEHNRLYWYRQTLGQGPEFLTYFQNEAQLEKSRLLSDRFSAERPKGSFSTLEIQRTEQGDSAMYLCASSFSGQLNEETQYFGPGTRLLVL.

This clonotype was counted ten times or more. This chain's CDR3 is CATSEASGSGTDTQYF. As DNA, the CDR3 is TGTGCCACCAGTGAGGCTAGCGGGAGTGGTACCGATACGCAGTATTTT. The chain links TRBV24-1 to TRBJ2-3; 10 bases are a match to TRBD2. The length of the CDR3 is 16 residues. Germline V gene sequence: CDR1 KGHDR, CDR2 SFDVKD. V shed 4 bases and J 6 bases; nucleotides not matched to a gene: 9.

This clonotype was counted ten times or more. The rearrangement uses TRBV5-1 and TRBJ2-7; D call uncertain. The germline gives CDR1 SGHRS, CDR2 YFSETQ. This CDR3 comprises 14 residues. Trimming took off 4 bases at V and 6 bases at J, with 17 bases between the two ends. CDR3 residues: CASSLRTPTGEQYF. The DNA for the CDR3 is TGCGCCAGCAGCCTGCGGACGCCGACGGGCGAGCAGTACTTC.